What follows is one T cell receptor (beta chain) and its context. No antigen is known for it. The sample belongs to a study of CD8+ T cells in alopecia areata. Across the whole study: For the treated group, dosing was oral tofacitinib at 5 to 10 mg twice daily.

Isolated RNA was reverse transcribed into cDNA used as the sequencing template. Repertoires were generated with immunoSEQ multiplex PCR, while TCRdb's copy carries only in-frame clones and drops some. Here the sample spans thousands of clones, around 85% being singletons. The sample's treatment: oral pan-JAK inhibitor, 5-10 mg twice daily. Lesional scalp tissue (obtained by punch biopsy) and peripheral blood were collected from alopecia areata patients. Looked up from germline, CDR1 is LNHDA and CDR2 is SQIVND (reference sequence). The CDR3 sequence is 14 residues long. V shed 4 bases and J shed 5 bases, with 15 bases lying between them. Study-wide points: The study found TCR sharing across patients less clear than in mice, possibly for HLA reasons. The study found tofacitinib significantly decreased scalp clonality and expanded CD8+ clones among the top 100. There were also resident alphabeta T cells of normal skin sequenced in scalp samples.

This rearrangement joins TRBV19 to TRBJ2-7; tentatively, D is TRBD1 or TRBD2 (6 bases each). This clonotype originated in a human donor with alopecia areata. This sample comprised skin, obtained at week 24, from a patient treated with tofacitinib. DNA of the CDR3: TGTGCCAGTAGTACGGGGGCCTGGGCCGACGAGCAGTACTTC. It encodes CASSTGAWADEQYF.